The 27 T cell receptor beta chains in this list originate from one sample, sequenced in a study of metastatic and nonmetastatic thyroid tumors. TCRdb re-processed the PCR reads through MiXCR. The table includes over 15,000 clones, 25% to 30% detected once. Thyroid surgery was performed in patients who had received no treatment beforehand. The sequencing sample was made of tumor tissue. The source of these receptors is a male donor with papillary thyroid cancer or a benign thyroid nodule (not recorded which). Some clones in this sample may be carry-over from other donors' samples.

The V and J genes are TRBV28 and TRBJ2-2; D remains ambiguous. Trimming pared 7 bases from V and 4 bases from J, leaving 19 bases between. CDR1 is MDHEN, CDR2 SYDVKM, per germline. The CDR3 loop spans 16 amino acids. The CDR3 is CASTPLMVAVTGELFF. CDR3 nucleotides: TGTGCCAGCACCCCGCTGATGGTCGCGGTCACCGGGGAGCTGTTTTTT.

There are a few counts of this clone. V gene TRBV6-5 combines with J gene TRBJ2-7; tentatively, D is TRBD1 or TRBD2 (6 bases each). V lost 1 base, J lost 5 bases, and 9 bases lay in between. Germline V CDR1 and CDR2: MNHEY, SVGAGI. The CDR3 is made up of 13 amino acids. The CDR3 coding sequence is TGTGCCAGCAGTTACTTTAGGGGGGACGAGCAGTACTTC. Translation: CASSYFRGDEQYF.

By frequency in the sample, this clone is medium-sized (0.01 to 0.1%). The CDR3 here is CASSRRDSNYEQYF. The CDR3 DNA follows: TGCGCCAGCAGCCGTAGGGACAGCAACTACGAGCAGTACTTC. The chain couples TRBV5-1 to TRBJ2-7; 7 bases line up with TRBD1. Trimming cost V 4 bases and J 3 bases; bases outside gene matches: 7. The CDR3 has 14 residues. Germline loops: CDR1 SGHRS, CDR2 YFSETQ.

V usage is TRBV5-5 and J usage is TRBJ1-2; D uncertain. Trimming removed 1 base at V and 3 bases at J, with 10 bases between. The CDR3 has 14 residues. CDR1 and CDR2 (germline): SGHKS, YYEKEE (reference sequence). CDR3 in DNA: TGTGCCAGCAGCTTGCACACCTGGTACTATGGCTACACCTTC. As protein: CASSLHTWYYGYTF.

In its sample, this clone was seen many times. At one boundary the junction diverges from the germline segment, which might be a read error. V is TRBV7-2 and J is TRBJ1-1; tentative D call: TRBD1 (5 bases). Germline CDR1 and CDR2: SGHTA and FQGNSA. The CDR3 loop spans 12 amino acids. The CDR3 loop reads CASRIPDTEAFF. CDR3 nucleotides: TGTGCCAGCAGGATCCCGGACACTGAAGCTTTTTTT. Filled out from reference TRBV7-2 and TRBJ1-1, the complete variable domain reads GAGVSQSPSNKVTEKGKDVELRCDPISGHTALYWYRQSLGQGLEFLIYFQGNSAPDKSGLPSDRFSAERTGGSVSTLTIQRTQQEDSAVYLCASRIPDTEAFFGQGTRLTVV.

This clone was counted between two and nine times. This chain joins TRBV12-3 or TRBV12-4 and TRBJ1-2; no clear D. With 6 bases removed from V and 6 bases from J, the gap between germline ends came to 17 bases. The CDR3 extends over 14 amino acids. The CDR3 sequence: CASSPDTPVDGYTF. The DNA for the CDR3 is TGTGCCAGCAGCCCTGACACCCCGGTTGATGGCTACACCTTC.

J is TRBJ2-7 and V is TRBV11-2, with 9 bases lining up with TRBD2. V was pared by 0 bases and J by 2 bases, with 8 bases of the junction left unmatched. CDR3 size: 17 residues. CDR1 and CDR2 (germline): SGHAT, FQNNGV. CDR3 in DNA: TGTGCCAGCAGCTTAGATGCAGCGGGGGGTATTACCTACGAGCAGTACTTC. As protein: CASSLDAAGGITYEQYF.

This clone was seen more than once but under ten times. The V call is TRBV24-1, the J call TRBJ1-1; D unclear. With 6 bases removed from V and 7 bases from J, the gap between germline ends came to 11 bases. Germline CDR1 KGHDR, CDR2 SFDVKD. The CDR3 extends over 12 amino acids. The DNA for the CDR3 is TGTGCCACCAGTCACCCGCGGGGTGAAGCTTTCTTT. Protein sequence: CATSHPRGEAFF.

The CDR3 loop is CASSFWDGNNSPLHF. CDR3 DNA: TGTGCCAGTAGCTTCTGGGACGGAAATAATTCACCCCTCCACTTT. V and J are TRBV19 and TRBJ1-6, with D maybe TRBD1 (5 bases). Trimming removed 6 bases from V and 5 bases from J, with 14 bases in between. CDR3 length: 15 amino acids. CDR1 LNHDA and CDR2 SQIVND come from the germline V gene (reference sequence).

There are many counts of this clone. The rearrangement links TRBV19 to TRBJ1-5; D not certain. Per germline, CDR1 LNHDA and CDR2 SQIVND (reference sequence). The V end lost 7 bases, the J end lost 7 bases, and 11 bases lay between the germline ends. The CDR3 is 12 amino acids. CDR3 DNA sequence: TGTGCCAGTACCCTCGGGGAGCAGCCCCAGCATTTT. This translates into CASTLGEQPQHF.

The CDR3 DNA reads TGCGCCAGCACGGGAGTCATAACGAACACCGGGGAGCTGTTTTTT. It translates to CASTGVITNTGELFF. This rearrangement joins TRBV5-1 to TRBJ2-2; D may be TRBD2 (6 bases). V was pared by 6 bases and J by 0 bases, with 12 bases between. CDR1 SGHRS and CDR2 YFSETQ come from the germline V gene. The length of the CDR3 is 15 residues.

Worth noting for this clone: The conserved phenylalanine or tryptophan normally closing the CDR3 is absent here, so this likely arose from a read error. This chain links TRBV2 with TRBJ2-7; D may be TRBD1 (6 bases). Trimming shortened V by 6 bases and J by 1 base, and 13 bases separated the two germline ends. From germline, CDR1 is SNHLY and CDR2 FYNNEI. There are 14 residues in the CDR3. CDR3 sequence: CASRLGTQSYEQYL. In DNA, the CDR3 is TGTGCCAGCAGGCTTGGGACACAGTCCTACGAGCAGTACCTC.

This clone rates as large. The chain is built from TRBV4-2 and TRBJ1-5; D perhaps matches TRBD1 (6 bases). V shed 1 base and J shed 5 bases, with 15 bases lying between them. From germline, CDR1 is LGHNA and CDR2 YNFKEQ. The CDR3 covers 16 residues. The CDR3 DNA reads as TGTGCCAGCAGCCAAGGTCGAGGGGGGGGACATCAGCCCCAGCATTTT. As protein: CASSQGRGGGHQPQHF.

This clone was recorded many times. J is TRBJ2-2 and V is TRBV24-1; 11 bases map to TRBD1. CDR3 length equals 17 residues. The V gene end was trimmed by 3 bases and the J gene end by 2 bases; junction bases not matched to a gene: 4. Per germline, CDR1 KGHDR and CDR2 SFDVKD. The CDR3 nucleotides are TGTGCCACCAGTGATCTGGACAGGGGGCCAAACACCGGGGAGCTGTTTTTT. Its protein is CATSDLDRGPNTGELFF.

The chain recombines TRBV20-1 with TRBJ1-2; 8 bases agree with TRBD1. CDR1 and CDR2 (germline): DFQATT, SNEGSKA (reference sequence). Losses at the gene ends were 4 bases for V and 7 bases for J; bases not matched to a gene: 11. The CDR3 is 14 amino acids. The CDR3: CSANPPQGASGYTF. The CDR3 DNA follows: TGCAGTGCTAATCCCCCCCAGGGGGCGAGTGGCTACACCTTC.

This clone was seen more than once but under ten times. The chain has TRBV6-1 and TRBJ1-6; 8 bases fit TRBD1. This CDR3 spans 17 amino acids. Per the germline V gene, CDR1 is MNHNS and CDR2 is SASEGT. V trimming: 1 base; J trimming: 7 bases; junction bases outside the gene matches: 9. The DNA of the CDR3 is TGTGCCAGCAGTGAAGTAGGCCAGGGGGCTTGGAATTCACCCCTCCACTTT. Protein product: CASSEVGQGAWNSPLHF.

This clone showed up many times. V usage is TRBV29-1 and J usage is TRBJ2-3; D perhaps matches TRBD2 (6 bases). The V and J ends lost 4 bases and 1 base respectively, with 12 bases between them. Germline loops: CDR1 SQVTM, CDR2 ANQGSEA. The CDR3 sequence is 14 residues long. CDR3 sequence reads: CSVGRAGRTDTQYF. CDR3 nucleotides: TGCAGCGTTGGGCGGGCGGGACGCACAGATACGCAGTATTTT.

This clone was counted only a few times. V usage is TRBV30 and J usage is TRBJ2-7, with D perhaps assigned TRBD1 or TRBD2 (6 bases each). The CDR3 sequence is 14 residues long. Germline V gene lookup returns CDR1 GTSNPN and CDR2 SVGIG (reference sequence). V was shortened by 8 bases and J by 5 bases, with 22 bases between the two germline ends. In DNA form, the CDR3 reads TGTGCCGGGGGGCTGGGACCCCCACCCAACGAGCAGTACTTC. Its protein is CAGGLGPPPNEQYF.

The chain recombines TRBV20-1 with TRBJ2-1, with 7 bases fitting TRBD2. Trimming took 4 bases from V and 7 from J; bases not matched to a gene: 13. CDR1 is DFQATT and CDR2 is SNEGSKA in the germline V gene (reference sequence). The CDR3 length is 15 residues. The CDR3 DNA sequence: TGCAGTGCTAATAAGTGGGAGGGCGTTTGGAATGAGCAGTTCTTC. This encodes CSANKWEGVWNEQFF.

A few counts support this clone. The chain links TRBV2 to TRBJ2-1; unclear D gene. Germline CDR1 and CDR2: SNHLY and FYNNEI. The CDR3 length is 13 residues. Trimming took off 4 bases at V and 4 bases at J, with 8 bases between the two ends. This chain's CDR3 is CASSVSEYNEQFF. In nucleotides, the CDR3 is TGTGCCAGCAGTGTGAGCGAATACAATGAGCAGTTCTTC.

Ten or more counts support this clone. The chain uses TRBV14 and TRBJ2-1; D is unresolved. Between the trimmed V and J ends, which lost 4 bases and 7 bases, there was a span of 11 bases. CDR3 size: 13 residues. The germline V gene has CDR1 SGHDN and CDR2 FVKESK. CDR3 sequence: CASSPPGRNEQFF. CDR3 bases: TGTGCCAGCAGCCCCCCCGGGCGGAATGAGCAGTTCTTC.

This clone was observed many times. V usage is TRBV2 and J usage is TRBJ2-7, with D possibly being TRBD1 (5 bases). The CDR3 has 12 amino acids. Deletions cut 5 bases from V and 4 bases from J, with 9 bases between. The V gene's germline CDR1 is SNHLY and CDR2 FYNNEI. The CDR3 DNA sequence: TGTGCCAGCAGTCAACGACAGTACGAGCAGTACTTC. This codes for CASSQRQYEQYF.

This clone was counted between two and nine times. CDR3 protein: CASRRGSSYEQYF. The CDR3, as DNA: TGTGCCAGCCGGAGGGGTAGCTCCTACGAGCAGTACTTC. The chain has TRBV28 and TRBJ2-7, with D possibly TRBD2 on 6 matching bases. The V and J ends lost 8 bases and 0 bases respectively, with 11 bases between them. The CDR3 is 13 amino acids. CDR1 and CDR2 from the germline V gene are MDHEN and SYDVKM.

The chain uses TRBV7-2 and TRBJ2-2, with D perhaps TRBD2 (6 bases). Trimming pared 3 bases from V and 8 bases from J, leaving 13 bases between. This CDR3 region has 14 residues. In germline, CDR1 is SGHTA, CDR2 FQGNSA. CDR3 region: CASSLQGRRGELFF. The CDR3 DNA sequence: TGTGCCAGCAGCTTGCAAGGGAGGCGGGGGGAGCTGTTTTTT.

This clone rates as medium-sized. This chain connects TRBV24-1 to TRBJ2-2; D may match TRBD1 or TRBD2 (5 bases each). This CDR3 has 14 residues. Germline lookup yields CDR1 KGHDR and CDR2 SFDVKD. V was clipped by 5 bases and J by 3 bases, with 9 bases between them. CDR3 in DNA: TGTGCCACCAGTGGGGTGGGGGACACCGGGGAGCTGTTTTTT. Translated, it gives CATSGVGDTGELFF.

This clone has a count of ten or more. This chain links TRBV3-1 with TRBJ1-2; D is unresolved. The V end was cut by 0 bases, the J end by 6 bases, with 17 bases between. Germline loops: CDR1 LGHDT, CDR2 YNNKEL (reference sequence). The CDR3 consists of 16 residues. The CDR3 sequence is CASSQDPGPGFHGYTF. The CDR3 nucleotides are TGTGCCAGCAGCCAAGATCCGGGTCCAGGATTCCATGGCTACACCTTC. The entire variable domain, with the rest obtained from reference TRBV3-1 and TRBJ1-2, is as follows: DTAVSQTPKYLVTQMGNDKSIKCEQNLGHDTMYWYKQDSKKFLKIMFSYNNKELIINETVPNRFSPKSPDKAHLNLHINSLELGDSAVYFCASSQDPGPGFHGYTFGSGTRLTVV.

This clone was counted a few times. The chain combines TRBV2 with TRBJ1-5, with unresolved D. This CDR3 is 14 amino acids long. Between the trimmed V and J ends, which lost 6 bases and 5 bases, there was a span of 14 bases. Germline V gene lookup returns CDR1 SNHLY and CDR2 FYNNEI. This chain's CDR3 is CASSRDPRDQPQHF. CDR3 coding DNA: TGTGCCAGCAGCCGAGACCCGAGGGATCAGCCCCAGCATTTT.